This record looks at one TCR beta chain sequence and its context. The antigen is undetermined. The cDNA had a unique molecular identifier and a template-switch universal primer site. TCRdb recomputed calls from the 5' RACE reads with MiXCR, one row per CDR3 protein. The profile covers 450,000 to 650,000 distinct CDR3 sequences, with 12% to 15% appearing a single time and 0.44% taken by the ten largest. This entry belongs to a study of identical twins. Whole-study findings and limits: Model-predicted out-of-frame TCR alpha sharing fell below observed values in monozygotic twins. Shared out-of-frame alpha sequences (those common to twins) showed excess low generation probability.

CDR1 SGHAT and CDR2 FQNNGV come from the germline V gene. This CDR3 has 14 residues. Trimming shortened V by 0 bases and J by 3 bases, and 9 bases separated the two germline ends. The same data also contributed to another study, on yellow fever vaccine responses in identical twins.

The clonotype comes from a woman aged 18-35 years in good health. Sequenced sample: CD4+ T cells sorted from blood. V and J are TRBV11-2 and TRBJ2-7; TRBD2 is a possible D gene (6 bases). The CDR3, as DNA: TGTGCCAGCAGCTTAGACGGCGGGGTCTACGAGCAGTACGTC. Encoded protein: CASSLDGGVYEQYV.